These 30 T cell receptor beta chains were all obtained from the same sample, sequenced in a study of naive and memory T cell subsets. Ligated cDNA underwent four rounds of PCR with nested alpha and beta constant region primers and SP2. TCRdb re-called the 5' RACE reads through MiXCR, storing one row per CDR3 protein. The data show 55,000 to 70,000 distinct CDR3 sequences, around 7.7% seen once. A UMI-containing oligonucleotide was joined by 3' ligation to the TCR cDNA template. Source of these receptors: a male donor in good health.

A few counts support this clonotype. The gene calls are TRBV5-1 and TRBJ2-1, with unresolved D. Trimming removed 4 bases from V and 0 bases from J, with 8 bases in between. CDR3 size: 14 residues. Germline V gene lookup returns CDR1 SGHRS and CDR2 YFSETQ. The CDR3 reads CASSVRDSYNEQFF. The DNA of the CDR3 is TGCGCCAGCAGCGTAAGGGACTCCTACAATGAGCAGTTCTTC.

V gene TRBV11-2 combines with J gene TRBJ1-5, with no clear D. The CDR3 length is 14 residues. V lost 2 bases and J lost 9, with 14 bases in between. Germline values: CDR1 SGHAT, CDR2 FQNNGV. In DNA, the CDR3 is TGTGCCAGCAGCTTATCGCCCCTAGGTTGGCCCCAGCATTTT. Amino acids: CASSLSPLGWPQHF. Combining the CDR3 with reference TRBV11-2 and TRBJ1-5 gives the whole variable domain EAGVAQSPRYKIIEKRQSVAFWCNPISGHATLYWYQQILGQGPKLLIQFQNNGVVDDSQLPKDRFSAERLKGVDSTLKIQPAKLEDSAVYLCASSLSPLGWPQHFGDGTRLSIL.

This clonotype was picked up a small number of times. The V and J genes are TRBV20-1 and TRBJ2-5; D unclear. The V gene's germline CDR1 is DFQATT and CDR2 SNEGSKA (reference sequence). The CDR3 runs 11 residues. Trimming removed 1 base from V and 1 base from J, with 1 base in between. The CDR3 DNA reads as TGCAGTGCTAGAGGCCAAGAGACCCAGTACTTC. It specifies CSARGQETQYF.

Many counts were recorded for this clonotype. The chain combines TRBV29-1 with TRBJ2-2; D ambiguous. The germline gives CDR1 SQVTM, CDR2 ANQGSEA. Trimming stripped 5 bases from V and 6 bases from J, with 13 bases between. This CDR3 is 13 amino acids long. The CDR3 DNA reads TGCAGCGTTAGGACCAGTGAGTCCGGGGAGCTGTTTTTT. Its translation is CSVRTSESGELFF.

This clonotype occurred many times. The chain employs TRBV29-1 and TRBJ1-1, with 9 bases fitting TRBD1. The CDR3 runs 14 residues. From germline, CDR1 is SQVTM and CDR2 ANQGSEA. V trimming: 7 bases; J trimming: 3 bases; junction bases outside the gene matches: 9. DNA of the CDR3: TGCAGCGCCGAGACAGGGGGGTGGGACACTGAAGCTTTCTTT. Amino acids: CSAETGGWDTEAFF.

A few counts support this clonotype. The chain joins TRBV6-5 to TRBJ1-6, with TRBD1 matching 10 bases. J was trimmed by 7 bases and V by 4 bases; bases with no gene match: 4. Germline assignment: CDR1 MNHEY and CDR2 SVGAGI. The CDR3 has 15 amino acids. In nucleotides, the CDR3 is TGTGCCAGCAGTTTAGGACAGGGGGTCAATTCACCCCTCCACTTT. Protein product: CASSLGQGVNSPLHF.

This clonotype has ten or more counts. The chain links TRBV6-2 or TRBV6-3 to TRBJ1-1; D gene ambiguous. This CDR3 is built from 14 residues. The ends were cut back, 2 bases at V and 5 bases at J, with 12 bases in the middle. Per the germline V gene, CDR1 is MNHEY and CDR2 is SVGEGT. The CDR3 sequence is CASSYEDILTEAFF. CDR3 DNA sequence: TGTGCCAGCAGTTACGAGGATATACTAACTGAAGCTTTCTTT.

The chain uses TRBV11-3 and TRBJ2-2, with D uncertain. The CDR3 consists of 14 residues. Trimming pared 1 base from V and 6 bases from J, leaving 9 bases between. CDR1 and CDR2 from the germline V gene are SGHNT and YENEEA. CDR3 amino acids: CASSLVGSPGELFF. Here the CDR3 DNA reads TGTGCCAGCAGCTTAGTGGGGTCCCCCGGGGAGCTGTTTTTT.

This clonotype was picked up many times. The chain employs TRBV11-2 and TRBJ2-5, with a possible D match to TRBD1 (6 bases). From germline, CDR1 is SGHAT and CDR2 FQNNGV. V was trimmed by 5 bases and J by 4 bases, leaving 14 bases between them. The CDR3 consists of 14 residues. CDR3 bases: TGTGCCAGCAGCGGGCGGACAGTTTTAGAGACCCAGTACTTC. This gives the protein CASSGRTVLETQYF.

This clonotype showed up many times. This chain uses TRBV7-9 with TRBJ1-6; D unresolved. CDR1 and CDR2 from the germline V gene are SEHNR and FQNEAQ (reference sequence). The CDR3 length is 13 residues. V shed 6 bases and J shed 5 bases, with 8 bases lying between them. In nucleotides, the CDR3 is TGTGCCAGCAGACGAGGAGATAATTCACCCCTCCACTTT. Residues: CASRRGDNSPLHF.

This clonotype was observed at least ten times. The V gene is TRBV4-2, the J gene TRBJ2-1; D perhaps matches TRBD2 (7 bases). The CDR3 length is 16 residues. Per germline, CDR1 LGHNA and CDR2 YNFKEQ. V shed 1 base and J shed 10 bases, with 20 bases lying between them. In nucleotides, the CDR3 is TGTGCCAGCAGCCAAGTCGCGGGGGCTCTCAGCATGGAGCAGTTCTTC. As protein: CASSQVAGALSMEQFF.

This clonotype was picked up many times. The chain joins TRBV5-5 to TRBJ1-2; D is uncertain. CDR3 length equals 15 residues. V gave up 0 bases and J gave up 6 bases, with 15 bases separating them. Germline CDR1 is SGHKS and CDR2 is YYEKEE (reference sequence). In DNA, the CDR3 is TGTGCCAGCAGCTTGGTTGTTCTGGCCACACATGGCTACACCTTC. The encoded protein is CASSLVVLATHGYTF.

This clonotype was seen at least ten times. This chain uses TRBV7-6 with TRBJ2-7, with D perhaps matching TRBD1 or TRBD2 (6 bases each). The CDR3 is 15 residues long. Germline V gene sequence: CDR1 SGHVS, CDR2 FNYEAQ. V was pared by 4 bases and J by 4 bases, with 17 bases between. CDR3 amino acids: CASSSRGDSRYEQYF. The CDR3 nucleotides are TGTGCCAGCAGCTCAAGGGGGGACTCAAGGTACGAGCAGTACTTC.

There are many counts of this clonotype. The chain links TRBV29-1 to TRBJ2-1, with 10 bases matching TRBD2. Trimming removed 1 base from V and 7 bases from J; junction bases left unmatched: 4. The CDR3 totals 14 residues. Germline V gene data show CDR1 as SQVTM and CDR2 as ANQGSEA. The chain's CDR3 is CSVEVASGGNEQFF. CDR3 in DNA: TGCAGCGTTGAAGTGGCTAGCGGGGGTAATGAGCAGTTCTTC.

This clonotype was detected only a few times. J is TRBJ2-7 and V is TRBV19; D is perhaps TRBD1 or TRBD2 (5 bases each). The CDR3 is 13 residues long. The V and J ends lost 6 bases and 1 base respectively, with 10 bases between them. Germline V gene lookup returns CDR1 LNHDA and CDR2 SQIVND (reference sequence). Here the CDR3 reads CASRRDPSYEQYF. In DNA, the CDR3 is TGTGCCAGTAGAAGGGACCCATCCTACGAGCAGTACTTC.

There are many counts of this clonotype. The CDR3 sequence: CASSYGRSSYNEQFF. The DNA of the CDR3 is TGTGCCAGCAGTTACGGACGGAGCTCCTACAATGAGCAGTTCTTC. This chain uses TRBV6-5 with TRBJ2-1; D is undetermined. The ends were cut back, 2 bases at V and 0 bases at J, with 8 bases in the middle. The length of the CDR3 is 15 residues. Germline V gives CDR1 MNHEY, CDR2 SVGAGI.

As concerns this clonotype: Given a much more abundant clone one base away, this may be a read error. The chain uses TRBV5-8 and TRBJ1-5; D possibly corresponds to TRBD1 (6 bases). The CDR3 covers 13 residues. Germline CDR1 reads SGHTS; CDR2 reads YDEGEE. Written as DNA, the CDR3 is TGTGCCAGAAGCTTGGACAGAAATCAGCCCCAGCATTTT. Protein sequence: CARSLDRNQPQHF.

The V call is TRBV30, the J call TRBJ2-1; no clear D gene. Deletions cut 3 bases from V and 5 bases from J, with 8 bases between. Looked up from germline, CDR1 is GTSNPN and CDR2 is SVGIG (reference sequence). The CDR3 has 12 amino acids. The DNA for the CDR3 is TGTGCCTGGAGCTCTACAAACAATGAGCAGTTCTTC. Its protein product is CAWSSTNNEQFF. The full variable domain, in which reference TRBV30 and TRBJ2-1 provide the parts outside the CDR3, is SQTIHQWPATLVQPVGSPLSLECTVEGTSNPNLYWYRQAAGRGLQLLFYSVGIGQISSEVPQNLSASRPQDRQFILSSKKLLLSDSGFYLCAWSSTNNEQFFGPGTRLTVL.

This clonotype was observed at least ten times. V usage is TRBV12-3 or TRBV12-4 and J usage is TRBJ1-2, with a tentative D call TRBD1 (5 bases). The CDR3 is 13 residues long. Trimming pared 3 bases from V and 5 bases from J, leaving 10 bases between. CDR3 residues: CASSFPGLYGYTF. For the CDR3, the DNA is TGTGCCAGCAGTTTCCCGGGACTGTATGGCTACACCTTC.

J is TRBJ2-1 and V is TRBV10-2, with D maybe TRBD2 (6 bases). V was cut by 0 bases and J by 3 bases, with 21 bases left in between. The CDR3 length is 19 residues. Per germline, CDR1 WSHSY and CDR2 SAAADI. Here the CDR3 DNA reads TGCGCCAGCAGTGAGTCGGGGGGAGCCGGGAGAGGTAACTACAATGAGCAGTTCTTC. Its protein is CASSESGGAGRGNYNEQFF.

The chain is built from TRBV2 and TRBJ2-3; no definite D call. The V end lost 2 bases, the J end lost 5 bases, and 5 bases lay between the germline ends. In germline, CDR1 is SNHLY, CDR2 FYNNEI. The length of the CDR3 is 12 residues. In DNA, the CDR3 is TGTGCCAGCAGTGAATCGGGAGATACGCAGTATTTT. This encodes CASSESGDTQYF.

CDR3 loop: CASSITPGEKLFF. The DNA for the CDR3 is TGTGCCAGTAGTATAACTCCGGGCGAAAAACTGTTTTTT. The chain is built from TRBV19 and TRBJ1-4; D gene ambiguous. There are 13 residues in the CDR3. V was shortened by 2 bases and J by 8 bases, with 9 bases between the two germline ends. CDR1 LNHDA and CDR2 SQIVND come from the germline V gene (reference sequence). Variable domain in full (rest from reference TRBV19 and TRBJ1-4): DGGITQSPKYLFRKEGQNVTLSCEQNLNHDAMYWYRQDPGQGLRLIYYSQIVNDFQKGDIAEGYSVSREKKESFPLTVTSAQKNPTAFYLCASSITPGEKLFFGSGTQLSVL.

At least ten counts were recorded for this clonotype. The chain combines TRBV2 with TRBJ2-5; D not resolved. Germline V gene lookup returns CDR1 SNHLY and CDR2 FYNNEI. Trimming cost V 3 bases and J 4 bases, with 3 bases left between them. The CDR3 loop spans 11 amino acids. CDR3 nucleotide sequence: TGTGCCAGCAGTGATGGAGAGACCCAGTACTTC. Protein product: CASSDGETQYF.

There are a few counts of this clonotype. The rearrangement uses TRBV6-2 or TRBV6-3 and TRBJ2-3; the D is unclear. CDR1 MNHEY and CDR2 SVGEGT come from the germline V gene. This CDR3 is 12 amino acids long. V lost 4 bases to trimming and J lost 4 bases, with 6 bases between them. As DNA, the CDR3 is TGTGCCAGCAGTTCCTATCCAGATACGCAGTATTTT. Amino acid sequence: CASSSYPDTQYF.

A few counts support this clonotype. This rearrangement joins TRBV29-1 to TRBJ2-5; TRBD2 agrees at 12 bases. CDR3 size: 16 residues. The V gene end was trimmed by 3 bases and the J gene end by 5 bases; junction bases not matched to a gene: 10. Germline CDR1 SQVTM, CDR2 ANQGSEA. The CDR3 region is CSVDRTSGTAWETQYF. The CDR3, as DNA: TGCAGCGTTGATAGGACTAGCGGGACCGCGTGGGAGACCCAGTACTTC.

This clonotype came up many times. The J gene is TRBJ2-2, the V gene TRBV12-3 or TRBV12-4; maybe TRBD2 (6 bases). Trimming pared 5 bases from V and 4 bases from J, leaving 14 bases between. The CDR3 is made up of 15 amino acids. The DNA of the CDR3 is TGTGCCAGCAGTGTCCGGGACTTTTTCACCGGGGAGCTGTTTTTT. Its translation is CASSVRDFFTGELFF.

There are a few counts of this clonotype. The chain carries TRBV28 and TRBJ2-3; TRBD1 aligns across 7 bases. This CDR3 is 13 amino acids long. V lost 6 bases, J lost 4 bases, and 4 bases stayed unmatched. CDR1 is MDHEN and CDR2 is SYDVKM in the germline V gene. In DNA form, the CDR3 reads TGTGCCAGCAGGGAACAGGGGTCAGATACGCAGTATTTT. Translating it yields CASREQGSDTQYF.

This clonotype was counted a few times. The chain recombines TRBV4-2 with TRBJ1-6; D ambiguous. The CDR3 spans 15 residues. Germline V gives CDR1 LGHNA, CDR2 YNFKEQ. V lost 6 bases, J lost 4 bases, and 13 bases lay in between. CDR3 coding DNA: TGTGCCAGCAGACCCGACCAGGCTTATAATTCACCCCTCCACTTT. Residues: CASRPDQAYNSPLHF.

About this clonotype itself: A clone one base away is much larger, so this may be a read error. The rearrangement uses TRBV6-5 and TRBJ2-7, with 11 bases matching TRBD1. Germline V gives CDR1 MNHEY, CDR2 SVGAGI. The length of the CDR3 is 14 residues. CDR3 coding DNA: TGTGCCGGCAGCCGGGACAGGGGGGTCTACGAGCAGTACTTC. It encodes CAGSRDRGVYEQYF.

This rearrangement joins TRBV20-1 to TRBJ1-1, with D perhaps matching TRBD1 (5 bases). Trimming removed 1 base at V and 1 base at J, with 13 bases between. The germline gives CDR1 DFQATT, CDR2 SNEGSKA (reference sequence). This CDR3 is 15 amino acids long. The CDR3 here is CSARADAGWNTEAFF. The CDR3 DNA reads as TGCAGTGCTAGAGCAGATGCAGGGTGGAACACTGAAGCTTTCTTT.